These T cell receptor beta chains were read from a single sample in a study of shared clonotypes between healthy human individuals. This table comes from immunoSEQ multiplex PCR, and its TCRdb copy is limited to in-frame clones, with some not included. This table holds more than 2 million clones, about 95% found once. Sequencing was performed on naive CD4+ T cells sorted from blood. These receptors were taken from a man younger than 30 in good health. The CDR3 runs from the conserved cysteine through the conserved F or W. A D gene is named only where the DNA matches it firmly.

TRBV10-3	TRBJ2-5	TRBD1	CATSTGQPRETQYF	TGTGCCACCTCGACAGGGCAGCCAAGGGAGACCCAGTACTTC
TRBV30	TRBJ2-7	TRBD1	CAWRNRDSGGQYF	TGTGCCTGGAGGAACCGGGACAGCGGCGGGCAGTACTTC
TRBV7-9	TRBJ1-4	NA	CASSLGRTSEKLFF	TGTGCCAGCAGCTTAGGCAGAACCAGCGAAAAACTGTTTTTT
TRBV7-2	TRBJ2-2	NA	CASSLQFTGELFF	TGTGCCAGCAGCTTACAGTTCACCGGGGAGCTGTTTTTT
TRBV2	TRBJ2-7	TRBD1	CASRRLTGGGNQQYF	TGTGCCAGCAGGAGACTCACAGGGGGCGGTAATCAGCAGTACTTC
TRBV30	TRBJ1-2	TRBD1	CAWNVGQGGGYTF	TGTGCCTGGAATGTGGGACAGGGTGGCGGCTACACCTTC
TRBV6-1	TRBJ2-7	NA	CASSEQTISSYEQYF	TGTGCCAGCAGTGAACAGACTATCAGCTCCTACGAGCAGTACTTC
TRBV7-2	TRBJ2-7	NA	CASSPGGGFPTYEQYF	TGTGCCAGCAGCCCCGGTGGAGGTTTTCCTACCTACGAGCAGTACTTC
TRBV7-2	TRBJ2-1	TRBD2	CASSLAASGSYNEQFF	TGTGCCAGCAGCTTAGCGGCTAGCGGATCCTACAATGAGCAGTTCTTC
TRBV5-1	TRBJ1-2	NA	CASSVGGGQSYGYTF	TGCGCCAGCAGCGTCGGCGGGGGGCAGAGCTATGGCTACACCTTC
TRBV7-2	TRBJ1-6	NA	CASSQFRPQRPNSPLHF	TGTGCCAGCAGCCAATTCCGTCCCCAACGGCCGAATTCACCCCTCCACTTT
TRBV5-1	TRBJ2-7	TRBD1	CASSEGDRPYEQYF	TGCGCCAGCAGTGAGGGGGACAGACCATACGAGCAGTACTTC
TRBV11-1	TRBJ2-7	NA	CASSLDPVTYEQYF	TGTGCCAGCAGCTTAGATCCCGTGACCTACGAGCAGTACTTC
TRBV10-3	TRBJ1-3	TRBD1	CAIRGDRANSGNTIYF	TGTGCCATCAGGGGGGACAGGGCCAACTCTGGAAACACCATATATTTT
TRBV6-4	TRBJ2-2	NA	CASSVQGGTGELFF	TGTGCCAGCAGTGTTCAGGGTGGCACCGGGGAGCTGTTTTTT
TRBV28	TRBJ2-3	NA	CASSWRDTQYF	TGTGCCAGCAGCTGGCGGGATACGCAGTATTTT
TRBV2	TRBJ2-7	NA	CASSGGVEQYF	TGTGCCAGCAGTGGGGGCGTCGAGCAGTACTTC
TRBV5-1	TRBJ1-4	NA	CASSPFPARPNEKLFF	TGCGCCAGCAGCCCCTTCCCCGCCAGGCCTAATGAAAAACTGTTTTTT
TRBV7-8	TRBJ2-7	NA	CASSLVRDTNYEQYF	TGTGCCAGCAGCTTAGTCAGGGACACTAACTACGAGCAGTACTTC
TRBV7-9	TRBJ2-4	NA	CASSLGSAVHTKNIQYF	TGTGCCAGCAGCTTAGGGAGCGCAGTACACACCAAAAACATTCAGTACTTC
TRBV5-4	TRBJ2-2	NA	CASSFPDPPGELFF	TGTGCCAGCAGCTTTCCAGACCCCCCCGGGGAGCTGTTTTTT
TRBV2	TRBJ2-1	TRBD1	CASLLQGREQFF	TGTGCCAGCCTATTACAGGGGCGTGAGCAGTTCTTC
TRBV10-1	TRBJ2-5	NA	CASSRALQETQYF	TGCGCCAGCAGCCGGGCCCTACAAGAGACCCAGTACTTC
TRBV10-3	TRBJ2-7	TRBD1	CAISRQGERFEQYF	TGTGCCATCAGCAGACAGGGTGAGCGCTTCGAGCAGTACTTC
TRBV11-3	TRBJ2-1	NA	CASSLGATSNEQFF	TGTGCCAGCAGCTTAGGTGCGACTAGCAATGAGCAGTTCTTC
TRBV2	TRBJ2-5	NA	CATQTGLQETQYF	TGTGCCACACAAACAGGGTTACAAGAGACCCAGTACTTC
TRBV18	TRBJ2-7	NA	CASSSDRTYSYEQYF	TGTGCCAGCTCATCGGACCGAACCTACTCCTACGAGCAGTACTTC
TRBV9	TRBJ2-5	NA	CASSVRASETQYF	TGTGCCAGCAGCGTCCGGGCTTCAGAGACCCAGTACTTC
TRBV25-1	TRBJ2-7	TRBD1	CASSDPGQGAYEQYF	TGTGCCAGCAGTGATCCGGGACAGGGGGCGTACGAGCAGTACTTC